A single sample is the source of the 14 T cell receptor beta chains below, sequenced in a study of blood T cell repertoires in COVID-19. Clones were read by immunoSEQ multiplex PCR, and TCRdb kept only the in-frame ones, dropping some. Counted here are 250,000 to 300,000 clones, more than 85% occurring once; the ten biggest clones make up about 2.2%. Input material: peripheral blood. Receptors were obtained from a woman between 25 and 40 years old with COVID-19, enrolled during active disease.

This sequence joins TRBV7-9 and TRBJ2-2; no clear D gene. The germline V gene has CDR1 SEHNR and CDR2 FQNEAQ (reference sequence). V was pared by 3 bases and J by 6 bases, with 8 bases between. The CDR3 has 13 amino acids. The CDR3 sequence: CASSFTSSGELFF. The CDR3 nucleotides read TGTGCCAGCAGCTTCACATCTTCCGGGGAGCTGTTTTTT.

The chain employs TRBV2 and TRBJ1-3, with 8 positions matching TRBD1. CDR1 is SNHLY and CDR2 is FYNNEI in the germline V gene. CDR3 length: 14 residues. V shed 6 bases and J 4 bases; nucleotides not matched to a gene: 5. CDR3 DNA: TGTGCCAGCAGCCCCCGGACAGGGGGAAACACCATATATTTT. It yields the protein CASSPRTGGNTIYF.

This rearrangement joins TRBV7-2 to TRBJ1-2, with a weak D call TRBD1 (6 bases). Per the germline V gene, CDR1 is SGHTA and CDR2 is FQGNSA. The CDR3 is 15 residues long. The V gene lost 1 base and the J gene lost 1 base, with 10 bases spanning the gap. CDR3 in amino acids: CASSLVQGYNYGYTF. The CDR3 coding sequence is TGTGCCAGCAGCTTAGTCCAGGGGTATAACTATGGCTACACCTTC.

This sequence joins TRBV18 and TRBJ2-5, with a possible D match to TRBD1 (6 bases). This CDR3 comprises 15 residues. Trimming removed 6 bases from V and 2 bases from J, with 16 bases in between. CDR1 is KGHSH, CDR2 LQKENI, per germline. CDR3 sequence: CASSNAGTPQETQYF. CDR3 bases: TGTGCCAGCTCGAACGCCGGGACACCACAAGAGACCCAGTACTTC.

The rearrangement links TRBV5-4 to TRBJ2-7, with D perhaps TRBD1 (6 bases). This CDR3 region has 14 residues. Germline V gives CDR1 SGHNT, CDR2 YYREEE (reference sequence). V was pared by 0 bases and J by 6 bases, with 13 bases between. The DNA for the CDR3 is TGTGCCAGCAGCTTGGATCAGGGGCTAGGCGAGCAGTACTTC. This gives the protein CASSLDQGLGEQYF.

J is TRBJ2-7 and V is TRBV27, with TRBD2 matching 10 bases. Trimming removed 6 bases from V and 9 bases from J; junction bases left unmatched: 11. CDR1 is MNHEY, CDR2 SMNVEV, per germline (reference sequence). The CDR3 is made up of 14 amino acids. The CDR3 DNA is TGTGCCAGCAGGGGGACTAGCGATCCCCTGGGGCAGTACTTC. This encodes CASRGTSDPLGQYF.

The rearrangement links TRBV2 to TRBJ2-3; D remains unclear. V lost 7 bases and J 2 bases, leaving 13 bases between the germline ends. The CDR3 consists of 14 residues. Germline CDR1 SNHLY, CDR2 FYNNEI. CDR3 nucleotide sequence: TGTGCCAGCAACACCGGGTCAGACACAGATACGCAGTATTTT. Its protein product is CASNTGSDTDTQYF.

The chain recombines TRBV19 with TRBJ2-5; 13 bases line up with TRBD2. V was pared by 4 bases and J by 0 bases, with 8 bases of the junction left unmatched. The length of the CDR3 is 18 residues. The germline CDR1 and CDR2 sequences are LNHDA and SQIVND (reference sequence). For the CDR3, the DNA is TGTGCCAGTAGTACCGGACTAGCGGGAGCCCTGTACCAAGAGACCCAGTACTTC. Its protein is CASSTGLAGALYQETQYF.

This sequence joins TRBV24-1 and TRBJ2-2; 8 nucleotides line up with TRBD1. Unmatched junction bases numbered 4, after V lost 9 bases and J lost 2 bases. Germline assignment: CDR1 KGHDR and CDR2 SFDVKD. The CDR3 runs to 14 residues. The CDR3 loop reads CATEQGGNTGELFF. The CDR3 region has the DNA TGTGCCACCGAACAGGGGGGAAACACCGGGGAGCTGTTTTTT.

This chain joins TRBV10-3 and TRBJ2-3, with TRBD2 matching over 11 bases. The CDR3 runs to 17 residues. CDR1 is ENHRY and CDR2 is SYGVKD in the germline V gene. V shed 4 bases and J 4 bases; nucleotides not matched to a gene: 10. The CDR3 loop reads CAISGTGLAGGSDTQYF. The CDR3 DNA reads TGTGCCATCAGTGGCACGGGGCTAGCGGGAGGATCAGATACGCAGTATTTT.

V gene TRBV3-1 (or the pseudogene TRBV3-2) combines with J gene TRBJ2-2, with unresolved D. V lost 5 bases, J lost 6 bases, and 7 bases lay in between. The CDR3 spans 12 residues. Germline values: CDR1 LGHDT, CDR2 YNNKEL (reference sequence). The DNA of the CDR3 is TGTGCCAGCAGCTTTCAGGCCGGGGAGCTGTTTTTT. The encoded protein is CASSFQAGELFF.

The V and J genes are TRBV29-1 and TRBJ2-3, with a weak D call TRBD2 (6 bases). Germline lookup yields CDR1 SQVTM and CDR2 ANQGSEA. Trimming removed 5 bases from V and 0 bases from J, with 15 bases in between. The CDR3 sequence is 15 residues long. The CDR3 spells CSVSGTRTSTDTQYF. DNA of the CDR3: TGCAGCGTTTCCGGGACTCGTACTAGCACAGATACGCAGTATTTT.

V is TRBV18 and J is TRBJ1-2; tentatively, D is TRBD1 (5 bases). Germline V gene data show CDR1 as KGHSH and CDR2 as LQKENI. The CDR3 sequence is 17 residues long. V was pared by 1 base and J by 6 bases, with 21 bases between. The CDR3 DNA follows: TGTGCCAGCTCACCACGGTCTGCGGCAGGGTTGATTGATGGCTACACCTTC. Protein product: CASSPRSAAGLIDGYTF. Complete variable domain (other parts from reference TRBV18 and TRBJ1-2): NAGVMQNPRHLVRRRGQEARLRCSPMKGHSHVYWYRQLPEEGLKFMVYLQKENIIDESGMPKERFSAEFPKEGPSILRIQQVVRGDSAAYFCASSPRSAAGLIDGYTFGSGTRLTVV.

The chain joins TRBV27 to TRBJ1-1; a possible D gene is TRBD1 (6 bases). V was clipped by 6 bases and J by 1 base, with 9 bases between them. Germline CDR1 and CDR2: MNHEY and SMNVEV (reference sequence). There are 13 residues in the CDR3. CDR3 DNA sequence: TGTGCCAGCAGACAGGGTACGAACACTGAAGCTTTCTTT. It yields the protein CASRQGTNTEAFF.